This record concerns one T cell receptor beta chain sequence. Its antigen is as yet unknown. Amplified regions were TCR beta CDR3 sequences from RNA transcripts. Carried out on the TCR CDR3, a first-round RT-PCR used the HTBI primer set. Each CDR3 protein gets one entry after TCRdb re-called the multiplex PCR reads with MiXCR. The sample shows about 510,000 distinct CDR3 sequences, over 45% of them seen only once. The entry originates in a study of T cells in Graves' hyperthyroidism and ophthalmopathy. Study-level findings and limits: Ophthalmopathy was distinguished from stable hyperthyroidism by 13 V-J signatures.

The germline V gene encodes CDR1 SNHLY and CDR2 FYNNEI. The CDR3 length is 13 residues. The J segment lost 5 bases and the V segment lost 7 bases, leaving 7 bases of the junction unmatched. The source material was peripheral blood or thyroid tissue (not recorded which). The receptor's source is an adult woman with Graves' disease, either hyperthyroidism or ophthalmopathy (not recorded which). The V gene is TRBV2, the J gene TRBJ2-5, with 7 bases aligning to TRBD2. CDR3 DNA: TGTGCCAGCAAGTGGGGAGGGTCGGAGACCCAGTACTTC. Translating it yields CASKWGGSETQYF.